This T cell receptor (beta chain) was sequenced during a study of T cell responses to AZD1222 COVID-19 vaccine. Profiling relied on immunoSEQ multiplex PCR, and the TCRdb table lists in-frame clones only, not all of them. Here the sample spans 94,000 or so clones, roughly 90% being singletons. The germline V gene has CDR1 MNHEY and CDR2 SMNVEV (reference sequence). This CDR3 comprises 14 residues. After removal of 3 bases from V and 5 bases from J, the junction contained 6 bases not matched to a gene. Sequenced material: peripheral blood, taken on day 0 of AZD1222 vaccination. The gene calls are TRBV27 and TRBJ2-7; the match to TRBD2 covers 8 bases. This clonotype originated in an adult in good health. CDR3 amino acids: CASSFYGRANEQYF. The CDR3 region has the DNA TGTGCCAGCAGTTTCTACGGGAGGGCCAACGAGCAGTACTTC.